The 4 T cell receptor beta chains below come from one sample, sequenced in a study of T cell responses to AZD1222 COVID-19 vaccine. TCRdb keeps only in-frame clones here, not all; method: immunoSEQ multiplex PCR. Seen here are 85,000 to 100,000 clones, 70% to 80% observed once, and the top ten hold 21%. The sequenced sample was peripheral blood, obtained on day 0 of AZD1222 vaccination. The receptor source for this set is an adult in good health.

This chain links TRBV19 with TRBJ1-6; D gene unclear. Germline lookup yields CDR1 LNHDA and CDR2 SQIVND (reference sequence). Trimming took off 3 bases at V and 8 bases at J, with 5 bases between the two ends. The CDR3 spans 12 residues. The CDR3 bases are TGTGCCAGTAGTATTATCGATTCACCCCTCCACTTT. It translates to CASSIIDSPLHF.

The V gene is TRBV2, the J gene TRBJ1-1, with D unclear. Germline V gene data show CDR1 as SNHLY and CDR2 as FYNNEI. The V and J ends lost 4 bases and 4 bases respectively, with 10 bases between them. CDR3 length equals 13 residues. The DNA for the CDR3 is TGTGCCAGCAGTGGAGGGTGGGGCACTGAAGCTTTCTTT. Translation: CASSGGWGTEAFF. Together with reference TRBV2 and TRBJ1-1, the CDR3 gives the full variable domain: EPEVTQTPSHQVTQMGQEVILRCVPISNHLYFYWYRQILGQKVEFLVSFYNNEISEKSEIFDDQFSVERPDGSNFTLKIRSTKLEDSAMYFCASSGGWGTEAFFGQGTRLTVV.

V usage is TRBV24-1 and J usage is TRBJ1-6; 11 nucleotides agree with TRBD1. Trimming cost V 4 bases and J 7 bases; bases outside gene matches: 2. Germline V gene lookup returns CDR1 KGHDR and CDR2 SFDVKD. CDR3 length: 15 residues. The chain's CDR3 is CATSEGQGGNSPLHF. In DNA, the CDR3 is TGTGCCACCAGTGAGGGACAGGGGGGGAATTCACCCCTCCACTTT.

The CDR3 reads CASSPRQTSTDTQYF. The CDR3 bases are TGTGCCAGCTCCCCCAGACAGACTAGCACAGATACGCAGTATTTT. V gene TRBV18 combines with J gene TRBJ2-3, with TRBD1 as a possible D gene (5 bases). The CDR3 contains 15 residues. V dropped 6 bases and J dropped 0 bases, with 13 bases sitting between them. Germline assignment: CDR1 KGHSH and CDR2 LQKENI.